The TCR beta chain under discussion was sequenced for a study of blood T cell repertoires in COVID-19 (dated by TCRdb to about 2020). With regard to the full study: Samples from collaborators originated in the United States, Italy and Spain and spanned both the acute and convalescent phases of COVID-19. The material from the prospective study consisted of cDNA or gDNA derived from T cells, B-cell-depleted T cells, or PBMCs. Where HLA class I and class II types were available, the types were taken from metadata supplied by the sample provider, not from assay-based typing. Nearly every sample came with metadata listing a de-identified subject ID, COVID-19 status, age in years and sex. Samples were obtained from the ongoing ImmuneRACE study (first 160 participants) and from some 1,200 subjects provided by 6 global collaborators. The repertoires were released in a freely available public database meant as a resource for research on the immune response to SARS-CoV-2. The dataset comprised deeply sampled blood TCRbeta repertoires from subjects exposed to, actively infected with, or recovered from COVID-19. General study outcomes and caveats: The amount of clinical and demographic metadata varied by source and participant and was provided uncurated.

From the germline V gene (reference sequence), CDR1 is LNHDA and CDR2 is SQIVND. The CDR3 starts with the cysteine, ends with the phenylalanine, and has 16 residues. Only the CDR3 region is kept as DNA, spanning 48 bases read in frame from base 1. V loses 4 bases, J loses 3 bases, and the germline ends lie 18 bases apart. TCRbeta CDR3 regions were amplified from genomic DNA using the immunoSEQ Assay, a bias-controlled multiplex PCR. The paper's data handling went like this. Within the assay, amplification of reference gene primers was used to estimate how many nucleated cells each sample contained. To quantify the absolute abundance of each unique TCRbeta CDR3 rearrangement, sequence reads were collapsed and filtered. For each sample, productive Simpson clonality was calculated as the square root of Simpson's diversity index across productive rearrangements. In TCRdb, the immuneACCESS table is reduced to in-frame sequences with V and J assigned. These tables do not hold every clone; where another copy was compared, an unresolved V gene accounts for under half, and the others remain unexplained. D and trimming come from the DNA, and the V and J calls and clone size come from that table. This sample comprises 250,000 to 350,000 clones, 70% to 85% of them detected only once. More than 1.1% of the sample rests with the top ten.

Note on this clone: Its recognized antigen is unknown. No base qualities exist here, and no much larger clone lies one base off it.

One collaborating source in Seattle enrolled patients while the patients were actively infected and followed the patients over time throughout the course of disease. The collaborating institutions used their own protocols to collect whole blood in K2EDTA tubes. For TCRbeta analysis, collaborators shipped samples in one of three forms: frozen whole blood, isolated PBMCs, or DNA extracted from either of those sample types. This clonotype was sampled from a human donor with COVID-19, enrolled during active disease. The donor label of this sample is uncertain. The sequenced sample was peripheral blood. The chain employs TRBV19 and TRBJ1-2; the D region possibly corresponds to TRBD1 (6 bases align). The CDR3 region: CASSNPGGGADYGYTF. At the DNA level, the sequence is TGTGCCAGTAGTAATCCGGGCGGGGGCGCGGACTATGGCTACACCTTC.